The 23 T cell receptor beta chains given below trace back to one sample, sequenced in a study of cytomegalovirus exposure and HLA in healthy donors. Use of 60 Vbeta and 13 Jbeta primers characterized the PCR. The protocol was immunoSEQ multiplex PCR, while the TCRdb copy is restricted to in-frame clones and leaves out a portion. The data contain 200,000 to 250,000 clones, around 73% of them singletons. Material: PBMCs. These receptors were obtained from a male donor in good health and CMV-seronegative.

The rearrangement links TRBV7-3 to TRBJ1-1; D gene ambiguous. Germline CDR1 SGHTA, CDR2 FQGTGA. CDR3 length equals 13 residues. Trimming shortened V by 3 bases and J by 1 base, and 6 bases separated the two germline ends. In DNA, the CDR3 is TGTGCCAGCAGCTTCCTAGAGAACACTGAAGCTTTCTTT. This codes for CASSFLENTEAFF. Drawing the rest from reference TRBV7-3 and TRBJ1-1, the complete variable domain is GAGVSQTPSNKVTEKGKYVELRCDPISGHTALYWYRQSLGQGPEFLIYFQGTGAADDSGLPNDRFFAVRPEGSVSTLKIQRTERGDSAVYLCASSFLENTEAFFGQGTRLTVV.

The chain employs TRBV27 and TRBJ2-1; 7 positions match TRBD2. Germline CDR1 reads MNHEY; CDR2 reads SMNVEV (reference sequence). CDR3 size: 15 residues. Germline trimming cut 8 bases from V and 7 bases from J; bases unmatched to any gene: 14. CDR3 protein: CASGWGRAVDNEQFF. The CDR3 coding sequence is TGTGCCAGCGGGTGGGGGAGGGCCGTGGATAATGAGCAGTTCTTC.

This sequence joins TRBV27 and TRBJ2-3, with D tentatively TRBD2 (5 bases). In germline, CDR1 is MNHEY, CDR2 SMNVEV (reference sequence). The CDR3 runs to 16 residues. The V and J ends lost 5 bases and 2 bases respectively, with 17 bases between them. The CDR3 sequence is CASSLLLPRDTDTQYF. The CDR3 region has the DNA TGTGCCAGCAGTCTTCTCTTACCCCGGGACACAGATACGCAGTATTTT.

This clone was recorded once. The chain uses TRBV2 and TRBJ2-5, with 10 bases aligning to TRBD2. This CDR3 region has 16 residues. Per the germline V gene, CDR1 is SNHLY and CDR2 is FYNNEI. J was trimmed by 5 bases and V by 3 bases; bases with no gene match: 9. The DNA of the CDR3 is TGTGCCAGCAGTGACCCGGCTAGCGGGAGTAGGGAGACCCAGTACTTC. Translated, it gives CASSDPASGSRETQYF.

The gene calls are TRBV15 and TRBJ2-2; D gene uncertain. CDR3 size: 16 residues. Deletions cut 0 bases from V and 0 bases from J, with 8 bases between. Germline CDR1 and CDR2: LNHNV and YYDKDF (reference sequence). CDR3 sequence reads: CATSRDVPSNTGELFF. Written as DNA, the CDR3 is TGTGCCACCAGCAGAGATGTCCCCTCGAACACCGGGGAGCTGTTTTTT.

In DNA form, the CDR3 reads TGTGCCAGCAGCCAACTGACAGGGACAAGCGGCAATTCACCCCTCCACTTT. Protein product: CASSQLTGTSGNSPLHF. This chain links TRBV5-4 with TRBJ1-6, with TRBD1 matching 7 bases. V lost 4 bases to trimming and J lost 7 bases; unmatched junction nucleotides: 14. Germline CDR1 is SGHNT and CDR2 is YYREEE (reference sequence). The CDR3 runs 17 residues.

As to this clone: The junction shows a germline mismatch at one end, possibly a read error. The chain carries TRBV7-9 and TRBJ2-1, with D possibly TRBD2 on 7 matching bases. Germline V lookup: CDR1 SEHNR, CDR2 FQNEAQ (reference sequence). CDR3 length equals 15 residues. In DNA, the CDR3 is TGTTCCAGCAGCTTAGGCGGGAGAAGGGGGAGTGAGCAGTTCTTC. Translating gives CSSSLGGRRGSEQFF.

The chain couples TRBV5-4 to TRBJ2-5, with TRBD1 matching 7 bases. The J call may be in error: the DNA end matches TRBJ2-7 better. The CDR3 is 14 amino acids. Germline CDR1 SGHNT, CDR2 YYREEE (reference sequence). Written as DNA, the CDR3 is TGTGCCAGCAGCTCTACGGGACAGAATTACGAGCAGTACTTC. Its translation: CASSSTGQNYEQYF.

This clone was observed a handful of times. The chain joins TRBV25-1 to TRBJ1-6, with 8 bases identical to TRBD1. The CDR3 is made up of 14 amino acids. V gave up 4 bases and J gave up 7 bases; unmatched junction bases: 3. Germline-derived CDR1 and CDR2 are MGHDK and SYGVNS. Here the CDR3 reads CASSGQGRNSPLHF. In DNA, the CDR3 is TGTGCCAGCAGTGGACAGGGGCGGAATTCACCCCTCCACTTT.

This clone was picked up a small number of times. This chain joins TRBV4-1 and TRBJ2-3; D unclear. Germline V gene data show CDR1 as MGHRA and CDR2 as YSYEKL. Trimming cost V 0 bases and J 0 bases, with 7 bases left between them. CDR3 length equals 15 residues. The CDR3 spells CASSQDWPSTDTQYF. The DNA of the CDR3 is TGCGCCAGCAGCCAAGATTGGCCTAGCACAGATACGCAGTATTTT.

This clone came up a few times. The same CDR3 can be traced to other DNA sequences in this sample. CDR3 in DNA: TGTGCCAGCAGCTCGCAGGGCTACGAGCAGTACTTC. Its protein is CASSSQGYEQYF. V is TRBV7-9 and J is TRBJ2-7, with D perhaps TRBD1 (5 bases). Germline loops: CDR1 SEHNR, CDR2 FQNEAQ (reference sequence). CDR3 length: 12 residues. V was trimmed by 4 bases and J by 3 bases, leaving 7 bases between them. Full variable domain (missing parts from reference TRBV7-9 and TRBJ2-7): DTGVSQNPRHKITKRGQNVTFRCDPISEHNRLYWYRQTLGQGPEFLTYFQNEAQLEKSRLLSDRFSAERPKGSFSTLEIQRTEQGDSAMYLCASSSQGYEQYFGPGTRLTVT.

The genes are TRBV5-5 and TRBJ1-1, with 7 bases that match TRBD1. V lost 0 bases and J lost 4; bases outside the gene matches: 3. Germline V CDR1 and CDR2: SGHKS, YYEKEE (reference sequence). This CDR3 contains 14 residues. DNA for the CDR3: TGTGCCAGCAGCTTGGAACAGGGGTTCACTGAAGCTTTCTTT. Protein product: CASSLEQGFTEAFF.

This chain joins TRBV14 and TRBJ2-1, with 13 nucleotides matching TRBD2. Germline trimming cut 6 bases from V and 7 bases from J; bases unmatched to any gene: 9. Germline values: CDR1 SGHDN, CDR2 FVKESK. The CDR3 has 16 amino acids. The DNA of the CDR3 is TGTGCCAGCAGTCTACCGGGACTAGCGGGAAGGAATGAGCAGTTCTTC. Its protein is CASSLPGLAGRNEQFF.

The rearrangement links TRBV6-1 to TRBJ1-4, with TRBD1 matching 8 bases. V shed 6 bases and J 8 bases; nucleotides not matched to a gene: 11. From germline, CDR1 is MNHNS and CDR2 SASEGT. CDR3 length equals 15 residues. The CDR3 bases are TGTGCCAGCAGGGGGGACAGGCAGTATGACGAAAAACTGTTTTTT. The encoded protein is CASRGDRQYDEKLFF.

This clone was observed a handful of times. The V gene is TRBV6-1, the J gene TRBJ2-7; 10 bases are shared with TRBD1. Germline loops: CDR1 MNHNS, CDR2 SASEGT. J was trimmed by 2 bases and V by 8 bases; bases with no gene match: 6. The CDR3 has 14 amino acids. CDR3 in amino acids: CASRQGTGAYEQYF. The DNA of the CDR3 is TGTGCCAGCCGACAGGGGACAGGGGCCTACGAGCAGTACTTC.

The genes are TRBV11-2 and TRBJ2-3; 8 bases map to TRBD2. V shed 5 bases, J shed 4 bases, and the junction held 11 bases outside the gene matches. In germline, CDR1 is SGHAT, CDR2 FQNNGV. CDR3 length: 16 residues. The CDR3: CASSLDGLAGADTQYF. CDR3 DNA sequence: TGTGCCAGCAGCCTGGATGGTCTAGCGGGCGCAGATACGCAGTATTTT.

The chain links TRBV30 to TRBJ2-1; D is possibly TRBD1 (5 bases). CDR3 length: 14 amino acids. Germline V gene sequence: CDR1 GTSNPN, CDR2 SVGIG (reference sequence). Trimming removed 2 bases from V and 10 bases from J, with 18 bases in between. The CDR3 DNA is TGTGCCTGGAGTCTAGGGGCTACAATGAAAGAGCAGTTCTTC. Protein product: CAWSLGATMKEQFF.

The CDR3 region is CASSPDRALNNQPQHF. The DNA for the CDR3 is TGTGCCAGCAGTCCCGACAGGGCTCTGAATAATCAGCCCCAGCATTTT. The chain links TRBV28 to TRBJ1-5; TRBD1 matches 7 bases. This CDR3 has 16 residues. With V trimmed by 5 bases and J by 4 bases, 11 bases remained unmatched. Per germline, CDR1 MDHEN and CDR2 SYDVKM. Full variable domain (remainder filled in from reference TRBV28 and TRBJ1-5): DVKVTQSSRYLVKRTGEKVFLECVQDMDHENMFWYRQDPGLGLRLIYFSYDVKMKEKGDIPEGYSVSREKKERFSLILESASTNQTSMYLCASSPDRALNNQPQHFGDGTRLSIL.

J is TRBJ2-5 and V is TRBV7-9; TRBD2 agrees at 12 bases. J was trimmed by 1 base and V by 5 bases; bases with no gene match: 5. The CDR3 covers 16 residues. The germline CDR1 and CDR2 sequences are SEHNR and FQNEAQ (reference sequence). CDR3 nucleotides: TGTGCCAGCAGCATGGGACTAGCGGGTCTCCAAGAGACCCAGTACTTC. It translates to CASSMGLAGLQETQYF.

The chain employs TRBV7-7 and TRBJ2-6, with D possibly matching TRBD2 (5 bases). Per germline, CDR1 SSHAT and CDR2 FNYEAQ (reference sequence). CDR3 length: 16 amino acids. The V and J ends lost 4 bases and 0 bases respectively, with 10 bases between them. CDR3 residues: CASSSGLNSGANVLTF. In DNA, the CDR3 is TGTGCCAGCAGCTCCGGACTGAACTCTGGGGCCAACGTCCTGACTTTC.

The CDR3 DNA reads TGTGCCAGCAGTTCCGGGGTGCCGGAGACCCAGTACTTC. It specifies CASSSGVPETQYF. V gene TRBV6-6 combines with J gene TRBJ2-5, with D tentatively TRBD2 (5 bases). From germline, CDR1 is MNHNY and CDR2 SVGAGI (reference sequence). This CDR3 region has 13 residues. V lost 4 bases, J lost 5 bases, and 11 bases lay in between.

The chain links TRBV5-1 to TRBJ2-3; 10 bases map to TRBD2. The CDR3 has 15 amino acids. J lost 5 bases, V lost 2 bases, and 5 bases had no gene match. CDR1 is SGHRS and CDR2 is YFSETQ in the germline V gene. CDR3 amino acids: CASSFQAGGIDTQYF. CDR3 sequence (DNA): TGCGCCAGCAGCTTTCAAGCGGGAGGGATAGATACGCAGTATTTT.

About this clone itself: At one end the junction does not follow the germline gene, possibly because of a read error. The chain links TRBV7-9 to TRBJ2-6; 9 nucleotides align to TRBD1. In germline, CDR1 is SEHNR, CDR2 FQNEAQ (reference sequence). There are 17 residues in the CDR3. CDR3 sequence reads: CSSSSLGTGSGANVLTF. The CDR3 nucleotides read TGTTCCAGCAGCTCCCTAGGGACAGGGTCTGGGGCCAACGTCCTGACTTTC.